One sample yielded the 21 T cell receptor beta chains listed below, sequenced in a study of blood T cell repertoires in COVID-19. Here immunoSEQ multiplex PCR was the method, and the copy in TCRdb shows in-frame clones only, minus some. The sample contains more than 110,000 clones, roughly four fifths of which appear only once. Sequences were obtained from peripheral blood. These receptors came from a human donor in a cohort sampled during active COVID-19.

V usage is TRBV3-1 (or the pseudogene TRBV3-2) and J usage is TRBJ2-1, with 8 positions matching TRBD2. Looked up from germline, CDR1 is LGHDT and CDR2 is YNNKEL (reference sequence). V was pared by 1 base and J by 9 bases, with 2 bases of the junction left unmatched. The length of the CDR3 is 13 residues. In DNA, the CDR3 is TGTGCCAGCAGCCAAGCCCGGGGGGGTGAGCAGTTCTTC. Amino acids: CASSQARGGEQFF.

The genes are TRBV10-3 and TRBJ2-5; 7 nucleotides align to TRBD1. This CDR3 has 16 amino acids. J lost 3 bases, V lost 4 bases, and 11 bases had no gene match. Looked up from germline, CDR1 is ENHRY and CDR2 is SYGVKD. CDR3 coding DNA: TGTGCCATCAGTGTAGACAGGGTCGGGACCGAAGAGACCCAGTACTTC. Amino acid sequence: CAISVDRVGTEETQYF.

The chain is built from TRBV19 and TRBJ1-5, with D tentatively TRBD1 (6 bases). Germline V lookup: CDR1 LNHDA, CDR2 SQIVND (reference sequence). V lost 2 bases to trimming and J lost 4 bases, with 6 bases between them. The CDR3 spans 13 residues. As DNA, the CDR3 is TGTGCCAGTAGTATAAGGGGGAATCAGCCCCAGCATTTT. The encoded protein is CASSIRGNQPQHF.

This clone appeared once. This chain connects TRBV11-3 to TRBJ2-3, with D possibly being TRBD1 (6 bases). Germline V gene lookup returns CDR1 SGHNT and CDR2 YENEEA. The CDR3 is 14 amino acids. The ends were cut back, 6 bases at V and 6 bases at J, with 16 bases in the middle. The CDR3 nucleotides read TGTGCCAGCAGTTCACAGGGTAGGGGGGATACGCAGTATTTT. This sequence encodes CASSSQGRGDTQYF.

Here the CDR3 reads CSVGAETPRFF. CDR3 coding DNA: TGCAGCGTCGGCGCGGAGACCCCGCGGTTCTTC. This sequence joins TRBV29-1 and TRBJ2-1; no definite D call. Germline V CDR1 and CDR2: SQVTM, ANQGSEA. V was shortened by 6 bases and J by 15 bases, with 18 bases between the two germline ends. The CDR3 is 11 amino acids.

V is TRBV4-2 and J is TRBJ2-1; 14 bases are shared with TRBD2. Looked up from germline, CDR1 is LGHNA and CDR2 is YNFKEQ. The CDR3 is made up of 15 amino acids. V shed 6 bases, J shed 6 bases, and the junction held 4 bases outside the gene matches. CDR3 sequence reads: CASRLTSGGVNEQFF. The CDR3 DNA is TGTGCCAGCAGACTGACTAGCGGGGGGGTCAATGAGCAGTTCTTC.

The chain carries TRBV4-2 and TRBJ1-2; D gene ambiguous. Germline V lookup: CDR1 LGHNA, CDR2 YNFKEQ. This CDR3 is 15 amino acids long. V gave up 2 bases and J gave up 0 bases, with 10 bases separating them. The CDR3 coding sequence is TGTGCCAGCAGCCAAACTACCACCACTAACTATGGCTACACCTTC. It yields the protein CASSQTTTTNYGYTF.

This chain joins TRBV14 and TRBJ2-3; D unresolved. The V gene's germline CDR1 is SGHDN and CDR2 FVKESK. The CDR3 has 15 residues. V lost 2 bases, J lost 2 bases, and 11 bases lay in between. The CDR3 DNA sequence: TGTGCCAGCAGCCAACGTCAGAAAAACACAGATACGCAGTATTTT. This sequence encodes CASSQRQKNTDTQYF.

This rearrangement joins TRBV28 to TRBJ2-5; D gene ambiguous. Between the trimmed V and J ends, which lost 2 bases and 4 bases, there was a span of 5 bases. From germline, CDR1 is MDHEN and CDR2 SYDVKM. This CDR3 comprises 12 residues. The CDR3 loop is CASSLVRETQYF. The CDR3 DNA reads as TGTGCCAGCAGTTTAGTTCGAGAGACCCAGTACTTC.

This rearrangement joins TRBV5-4 to TRBJ2-3, with D tentatively TRBD2 (5 bases). Per the germline V gene, CDR1 is SGHNT and CDR2 is YYREEE (reference sequence). Trimming removed 1 base from V and 1 base from J, with 10 bases in between. There are 15 residues in the CDR3. The CDR3 spells CASSLRERGTDTQYF. The CDR3 nucleotides read TGTGCCAGCAGCTTGAGGGAGCGAGGCACAGATACGCAGTATTTT. The full variable domain, completed using reference TRBV5-4 and TRBJ2-3, is ETGVTQSPTHLIKTRGQQVTLRCSSQSGHNTVSWYQQALGQGPQFIFQYYREEENGRGNFPPRFSGLQFPNYSSELNVNALELDDSALYLCASSLRERGTDTQYFGPGTRLTVL.

This chain's CDR3 is CSARAQETQYF. The CDR3 nucleotides read TGCAGTGCTAGAGCTCAAGAGACCCAGTACTTC. V is TRBV20-1 and J is TRBJ2-5, with D unresolved. V gave up 1 base and J gave up 2 bases, with 2 bases separating them. CDR1 is DFQATT and CDR2 is SNEGSKA in the germline V gene (reference sequence). The CDR3 is 11 amino acids.

The genes are TRBV7-3 and TRBJ2-7; no reliable D call. V shed 4 bases and J shed 1 base, with 8 bases lying between them. Germline CDR1 reads SGHTA; CDR2 reads FQGTGA. CDR3 length: 13 residues. The CDR3 sequence is CASSSHPSYEQYF. The CDR3, as DNA: TGTGCCAGCAGCTCCCATCCATCCTACGAGCAGTACTTC.

This clone came up a few times. J is TRBJ1-1 and V is TRBV2; no clear D. The CDR3 is 13 residues long. Trimming stripped 1 base from V and 7 bases from J, with 10 bases between. Germline V lookup: CDR1 SNHLY, CDR2 FYNNEI. Here the CDR3 reads CASSEDLSLEAFF. The DNA of the CDR3 is TGTGCCAGCAGTGAAGATCTCAGTCTTGAAGCTTTCTTT.

V is TRBV19 and J is TRBJ2-5; 12 bases map to TRBD1. Trimming removed 4 bases from V and 5 bases from J; junction bases left unmatched: 8. The germline V gene has CDR1 LNHDA and CDR2 SQIVND (reference sequence). The CDR3 runs 16 residues. This CDR3 reads CASSTGTGGFGETQYF. Here the CDR3 DNA reads TGTGCCAGTAGTACCGGGACAGGGGGCTTCGGGGAGACCCAGTACTTC. Using reference TRBV19 and TRBJ2-5 for the parts outside the CDR3, the full variable domain is DGGITQSPKYLFRKEGQNVTLSCEQNLNHDAMYWYRQDPGQGLRLIYYSQIVNDFQKGDIAEGYSVSREKKESFPLTVTSAQKNPTAFYLCASSTGTGGFGETQYFGPGTRLLVL.

V and J are TRBV11-1 and TRBJ1-6; D is unresolved. In germline, CDR1 is SGHAT, CDR2 FQDESV (reference sequence). CDR3 length: 15 residues. The V gene lost 7 bases and the J gene lost 6 bases, with 16 bases spanning the gap. CDR3 sequence (DNA): TGTGCCAGCAACCTCTTTGGGAGCAGTAATTCACCCCTCCACTTT. Its protein product is CASNLFGSSNSPLHF.

The count of this clone is one. The chain uses TRBV19 and TRBJ2-6, with TRBD1 as a possible D gene (6 bases). Trimming took 4 bases from V and 0 from J, leaving 10 bases between them. The CDR3 totals 16 residues. CDR1 is LNHDA, CDR2 SQIVND, per germline (reference sequence). The CDR3 DNA reads TGTGCCAGTAGTAAACAGGGTCTCTCTGGGGCCAACGTCCTGACTTTC. The encoded protein is CASSKQGLSGANVLTF. The full variable domain, its missing parts supplied by reference TRBV19 and TRBJ2-6, is DGGITQSPKYLFRKEGQNVTLSCEQNLNHDAMYWYRQDPGQGLRLIYYSQIVNDFQKGDIAEGYSVSREKKESFPLTVTSAQKNPTAFYLCASSKQGLSGANVLTFGAGSRLTVL.

This clone has more than one count but fewer than ten. The chain links TRBV27 to TRBJ2-7; 8 nucleotides align to TRBD1. V shed 6 bases, J shed 2 bases, and the junction held 15 bases outside the gene matches. The CDR3 runs to 17 residues. Germline V gives CDR1 MNHEY, CDR2 SMNVEV (reference sequence). The CDR3 loop reads CASSHTPKTGATYEQYF. The CDR3 DNA is TGTGCCAGCAGCCACACCCCTAAGACAGGGGCAACCTACGAGCAGTACTTC.

This sequence joins TRBV14 and TRBJ1-5; no firm D call. With 1 base removed from V and 4 bases from J, the gap between germline ends came to 8 bases. Germline loops: CDR1 SGHDN, CDR2 FVKESK. The CDR3 has 14 amino acids. In DNA, the CDR3 is TGTGCCAGCAGCCAAGGGGCGGGGAATCAGCCCCAGCATTTT. Translated: CASSQGAGNQPQHF.

V gene TRBV5-8 combines with J gene TRBJ2-1; 8 nucleotides line up with TRBD2. The CDR3 is 14 residues long. Germline V gene data show CDR1 as SGHTS and CDR2 as YDEGEE. The J segment lost 8 bases and the V segment lost 4 bases, leaving 8 bases of the junction unmatched. In nucleotides, the CDR3 is TGTGCCAGCAGCCTAGGACTAGCTTTGTATGAGCAGTTCTTC. Its protein product is CASSLGLALYEQFF.

The chain links TRBV5-8 to TRBJ1-5; 7 bases map to TRBD1. CDR3 size: 14 residues. V dropped 6 bases and J dropped 4; count of bases not matched to a gene: 7. Germline CDR1 SGHTS, CDR2 YDEGEE. This CDR3 is CASTRGQQNQPQHF. Here the CDR3 DNA reads TGTGCCAGCACCCGGGGACAGCAAAATCAGCCCCAGCATTTT.

This sequence joins TRBV5-1 and TRBJ2-7; no reliable D call. Trimming took off 4 bases at V and 2 bases at J, with 10 bases between the two ends. This CDR3 comprises 13 residues. Germline-derived CDR1 and CDR2 are SGHRS and YFSETQ. CDR3 in amino acids: CASSPEVAYEQYF. CDR3 bases: TGCGCCAGCAGCCCCGAGGTTGCCTACGAGCAGTACTTC. The complete variable domain, with remaining parts taken from reference TRBV5-1 and TRBJ2-7, reads KAGVTQTPRYLIKTRGQQVTLSCSPISGHRSVSWYQQTPGQGLQFLFEYFSETQRNKGNFPGRFSGRQFSNSRSEMNVSTLELGDSALYLCASSPEVAYEQYFGPGTRLTVT.